Listed below are T cell receptor beta chains from one sample, sequenced in a study of T cells in Graves' hyperthyroidism and ophthalmopathy. TCRdb re-derived calls from the multiplex PCR reads in MiXCR, one entry per CDR3 protein. The sample lists approximately 430,000 distinct CDR3 sequences; 15% to 18% were seen once. Sequences were obtained from blood. These receptors were collected from a woman under 30 with Graves' hyperthyroidism. The CDR3 runs from the conserved cysteine through the conserved F or W. A D gene is named only where the DNA matches it firmly. The size entry is marked missing in some rows and otherwise reads once, few, many or a size class.

>TRBV29-1|NA|TRBJ2-1|TRBD2
TGCAGCGTTGGGGCTATACTAGCGAATGAGCAGTTCTTC
CSVGAILANEQFF
>TRBV5-4|many|TRBJ2-5|NA
TGTGCCAGCAGCTTGAGGACAAATCAAGAGACCCAGTACTTC
CASSLRTNQETQYF
>TRBV6-2/TRBV6-3|many|TRBJ2-1|NA
TGTGCCAGCAGCTACTTAACGGCCATAAGGGAGCAGTTCTTC
CASSYLTAIREQFF
>TRBV5-5|many|TRBJ1-5|NA
TGTGCCAGCAGCTTGATCCCTCTTTATAGCAATCAGCCCCAGCATTTT
CASSLIPLYSNQPQHF
>TRBV11-2|many|TRBJ2-5|TRBD2
TGTGCCAGCAGCTTAGAGGGTCTAGCGGGAGTTCGAGAGACCCAGTACTTC
CASSLEGLAGVRETQYF
>TRBV12-3/TRBV12-4|once|TRBJ1-1|NA
TGTGCCAGCAGTTTTTTATCCACTGAAGCTTTCTTT
CASSFLSTEAFF
>TRBV19|NA|TRBJ1-4|NA
TGTGCCAGTTCCACCGCAACTAATGAAAAACTGTTTTTT
CASSTATNEKLFF
>TRBV7-3|many|TRBJ2-5|TRBD1
TGTGCCAGCAGCGCGTACAGGGGGCACGGGGAGACCCAGTACTTC
CASSAYRGHGETQYF
>TRBV9|many|TRBJ2-5|NA
TGTGCCAGCAGCGCCGGACATCCCCAAGAGACCCAGTACTTC
CASSAGHPQETQYF
>TRBV28|many|TRBJ2-7|TRBD1
TGTGCCAGCAGTTTATACAGGGGGACCTGGGAGCAGTACTTC
CASSLYRGTWEQYF
>TRBV5-1|many|TRBJ2-3|TRBD2
TGCGCCAGCAGCTCGACTAGCGGGGGTGTCTTCACAGATACGCAGTATTTT
CASSSTSGGVFTDTQYF
>TRBV20-1|many|TRBJ2-3|TRBD2
TGCAGTGCTAGAGTGGCCCAGCGGGGTTTTAGAGATACGCAGTATTTT
CSARVAQRGFRDTQYF
>TRBV6-1|many|TRBJ1-6|NA
TGTGCCAGCAGTCTGGACAGATATAATTCACCCCTCCACTTT
CASSLDRYNSPLHF
>TRBV5-1|many|TRBJ2-1|TRBD2
TGCGCCAGCAGCTTGGAGCGGGGGGTACTCAATGAGCAGTTCTTC
CASSLERGVLNEQFF
>TRBV9|NA|TRBJ1-6|NA
TGTGCCAGCAGCGTCACCGCGGGGAATTCACCCCTCCACTTT
CASSVTAGNSPLHF
>TRBV9|many|TRBJ2-2|TRBD1
TGTGCCAGCAGCGGAACAGGGGGCGGCGGGGAGCTGTTTTTT
CASSGTGGGGELFF
>TRBV30|many|TRBJ1-2|NA
TGTGCCTGGAGTGTTGGCACCCGGGGACGTGGCTACACCTTC
CAWSVGTRGRGYTF
>TRBV28|many|TRBJ2-5|NA
TGTGCCAGCAGTTTTATGGGGACCCAGTACTTC
CASSFMGTQYF
>TRBV6-1|many|TRBJ1-2|NA
TGTGCCAGCAGTACCTGGGGGGCTATGGGCTACACCTTC
CASSTWGAMGYTF
>TRBV11-3|many|TRBJ1-2|NA
TGTGCCAGCAGCCCCTACTATGGCTACACCTTC
CASSPYYGYTF
>TRBV12-3/TRBV12-4|many|TRBJ2-3|TRBD2
TGTGCCAGCAGTTTAAGGGGACTAGCGGGTCTCACAGATACGCAGTATTTT
CASSLRGLAGLTDTQYF
>TRBV7-8|many|TRBJ2-7|TRBD1
TGTGCCAGCAGCTTAGCCTACAGGGGTACCTACGAGCAGTACTTC
CASSLAYRGTYEQYF
>TRBV20-1|NA|TRBJ2-7|NA
TGCAGCACCCAAGGCGGGATCGCCTACGAGCAGTACTTC
CSTQGGIAYEQYF
>TRBV5-4|NA|TRBJ2-5|TRBD2
TGTGCCAGCAGCCTCATAGCGGGAGGAACACAAGAGACCCAGTACTTC
CASSLIAGGTQETQYF
>TRBV2|many|TRBJ2-1|NA
TGTGCCAGCAGTGAAAGCGGCGGCCTGGCCGTGGGCTACAATGAGCAGTTCTTC
CASSESGGLAVGYNEQFF
>TRBV6-1|many|TRBJ1-1|NA
TGTGCCAGCAGGCGGGGAGGGGCCACTGAAGCTTTCTTT
CASRRGGATEAFF
>TRBV2|many|TRBJ2-1|NA
TGTGCCAGCAGCATACCGGAGGGGGAGGGTGAGCAGTTCTTC
CASSIPEGEGEQFF
>TRBV7-9|few|TRBJ2-1|NA
TGTGCCAGCAGCTTGAGAGGGGTTACCTCCTACAATGAGCAGTTCTTC
CASSLRGVTSYNEQFF
>TRBV9|NA|TRBJ2-7|TRBD2
TGTGCCAGCAGCGTTTGCCCGGGACTAGCGGGAGTCCCGTCCTACGAGCAGTACTTC
CASSVCPGLAGVPSYEQYF
>TRBV25-1|NA|TRBJ1-6|TRBD1
TGTGCCAGCACAACAGGGGGCAGGAGGTCACCCCTCCACTTT
CASTTGGRRSPLHF
>TRBV28|many|TRBJ2-3|TRBD2
TGTGCCAGCAGTTTATCCGGGGGGAGCACAGATACGCAGTATTTT
CASSLSGGSTDTQYF
>TRBV2|many|TRBJ2-2|TRBD1
TGTGCCAGCTGGGGGTCGGGACAGGGAATCACCGGGGAGCTGTTTTTT
CASWGSGQGITGELFF
>TRBV6-1|many|TRBJ2-5|TRBD1
TGTGCCAGCAGTCACGGACAGGGCGGAAAGACCCAGTACTTC
CASSHGQGGKTQYF
>TRBV7-8|few|TRBJ2-7|TRBD2
TGTGCCAGCAGCTTAACTAGCGCGAGCTCCTACGAGCAGTACTTC
CASSLTSASSYEQYF
>TRBV5-6|many|TRBJ2-7|NA
TGTGCCAGCAGCCCGAACATGGAAACCTACGAGCAGTACTTC
CASSPNMETYEQYF
>TRBV6-1|NA|TRBJ2-5|TRBD1
TGTGCCAGCAGTGAGTCAGGACAGGACGCGTATTGGGGTCGAGAGACCCAGTACTTC
CASSESGQDAYWGRETQYF
>TRBV29-1|many|TRBJ2-1|TRBD2
TGCAGCGTTGATCCCGGGACTAGCAATGAGCAGTTCTTC
CSVDPGTSNEQFF
>TRBV7-9|many|TRBJ2-3|NA
TGTGCCAGCAGCTCCGAGGCCTCAGCGGACACAGATACGCAGTATTTT
CASSSEASADTDTQYF
>TRBV9|NA|TRBJ2-3|NA
TGTGCCAGCAGCGTAGCGGGGGAGTACACAGATACGCAGTATTTT
CASSVAGEYTDTQYF
>TRBV12-3/TRBV12-4|NA|TRBJ2-1|NA
TGTGCCAGCAGAGCGAGCGGATCCACCTACAATGAGCAGTTCTTC
CASRASGSTYNEQFF
>TRBV12-3/TRBV12-4|few|TRBJ1-6|TRBD1
TGTGCCAGCAGCCGTGGACAGGGTCGTTCACCCCTCCACTTT
CASSRGQGRSPLHF
>TRBV2|many|TRBJ1-3|NA
TGTGCCAGCACAACCCGTTCCGGGGCTACTGGAAACACCATATATTTT
CASTTRSGATGNTIYF
>TRBV5-1|many|TRBJ1-5|NA
TGCGCCAGCAGCTCAAACCCTCGGGACTCCCGAGCGGGCAATCAGCCCCAGCATTTT
CASSSNPRDSRAGNQPQHF
>TRBV5-5|NA|TRBJ1-4|NA
TGTGCCAGCAGCTGGGGAACCCTTGAAAAACTGTTTTTT
CASSWGTLEKLFF
>TRBV19|many|TRBJ1-1|NA
TGTGCCAGTAGTATTGGGATTAGGGACGTTTACACTGAAGCTTTCTTT
CASSIGIRDVYTEAFF
>TRBV9|NA|TRBJ2-1|NA
TGTGCCAGCAGCCCCCGTCAGACCCCGCCCCTCAATGAGCAGTTCTTC
CASSPRQTPPLNEQFF
>TRBV6-1|many|TRBJ2-7|NA
TGTGCCAGCAGTGTTGGGGGGCGAGACGAGCAGTACTTC
CASSVGGRDEQYF
>TRBV7-7|NA|TRBJ2-7|NA
TGTGCTAGCAGTCGGTATTTTGGGCTCTCCTACGAGCAGTACTTC
CASSRYFGLSYEQYF